This TCR beta chain was recovered during a study of regulatory T cells in long-lasting Graves disease. Notes on the study in general: The researchers studied only peripheral blood, not thyroid tissue. Segments TRBV28, TRBJ1-2 and TRBJ2-5 showed preferential usage in persistent disease. Fewer public clonotypes were shared by new patients (over 950) than by persistent patients (approximately 2,700).

A word on this clonotype: As yet, its antigen is unknown.

The authors built TCR beta libraries using iRepertoire HTBI primers and Arm-PCR of CDR3 regions. TCRdb reanalysed the multiplex PCR reads using MiXCR and keeps one entry per CDR3 protein. The table includes some 450,000 distinct CDR3 sequences, 23% detected once. Time point specified: persistent/refractory GD, antithyroid drugs over 5 years with positive TRAb. PBMC-derived RNA was used for the TCR library. American Thyroid Association guidelines served as the basis for diagnosing Graves' disease. CDR3 length: 13 amino acids. V was pared by 6 bases and J by 6 bases, with 14 bases between. Germline CDR1 is SQVTM and CDR2 is ANQGSEA.

This clonotype was obtained from a female donor with Graves disease. J is TRBJ2-2 and V is TRBV29-1; D is unresolved. Here the sequenced sample was peripheral blood mononuclear cells (PBMCs), taken when the disease was refractory, from a patient treated with antithyroid drugs. Here the CDR3 DNA reads TGCAGCGTGACCCCAGGTATCTCCGGGGAGCTGTTTTTT. This encodes CSVTPGISGELFF.